A single sample gave rise to the 32 T cell receptor beta chains below, sequenced in a study of blood T cells in healthy people across ages. A second PCR of 7 to 11 cycles used a sample-barcoded 5' primer and a J-beta primer mix. Each CDR3 protein gets one entry after TCRdb re-called the 5' RACE reads with MiXCR. The sample holds about 1.6 million distinct CDR3 sequences; approximately 32% are singletons and the top ten take around 11%. Sequencing was performed on blood. The source is a woman under 40 in good health.

The V call is TRBV2, the J call TRBJ1-2; possibly TRBD1 for D (6 bases). Germline assignment: CDR1 SNHLY and CDR2 FYNNEI. Trimming removed 4 bases from V and 7 bases from J, with 16 bases in between. The CDR3 covers 14 residues. Here the CDR3 DNA reads TGTGCCAGCAGTGGTGGACAGTCTGCTGGTGGCTACACCTTC. It codes for CASSGGQSAGGYTF. The full variable domain, rest sourced from reference TRBV2 and TRBJ1-2, is EPEVTQTPSHQVTQMGQEVILRCVPISNHLYFYWYRQILGQKVEFLVSFYNNEISEKSEIFDDQFSVERPDGSNFTLKIRSTKLEDSAMYFCASSGGQSAGGYTFGSGTRLTVV.

The chain links TRBV27 to TRBJ2-7; 7 nucleotides align to TRBD1. V was pared by 3 bases and J by 3 bases, with 5 bases of the junction left unmatched. Per germline, CDR1 MNHEY and CDR2 SMNVEV (reference sequence). CDR3 length: 14 amino acids. The CDR3: CASSFPRQGYEQYF. CDR3 DNA: TGTGCCAGCAGTTTTCCGAGACAGGGCTACGAGCAGTACTTC.

J is TRBJ2-2 and V is TRBV9, with TRBD2 identical over 11 bases. The J segment lost 8 bases and the V segment lost 3 bases, leaving 9 bases of the junction unmatched. Per the germline V gene, CDR1 is SGDLS and CDR2 is YYNGEE. This CDR3 has 16 residues. CDR3 loop: CASSEGSLAGGGELFF. CDR3 nucleotides: TGTGCCAGCAGCGAGGGATCGCTAGCGGGGGGAGGGGAGCTGTTTTTT. Supplemented by reference TRBV9 and TRBJ2-2, the full variable domain reads DSGVTQTPKHLITATGQRVTLRCSPRSGDLSVYWYQQSLDQGLQFLIQYYNGEERAKGNILERFSAQQFPDLHSELNLSSLELGDSALYFCASSEGSLAGGGELFFGEGSRLTVL.

CDR3 coding DNA: TGTGCCGGCAACAGGCAGGGTGAACAGACCTATGGCTACACCTTC. This encodes CAGNRQGEQTYGYTF. V and J are TRBV6-1 and TRBJ1-2; maybe TRBD1 (5 bases). Trimming left V 11 bases short and J 4 bases short, with 23 bases between. From germline, CDR1 is MNHNS and CDR2 SASEGT. The CDR3 is 15 residues long.

The genes are TRBV20-1 and TRBJ2-5, with 7 bases aligning to TRBD2. The length of the CDR3 is 13 residues. In germline, CDR1 is DFQATT, CDR2 SNEGSKA (reference sequence). The V segment lost 6 bases and the J segment 9 bases; nucleotides outside the gene matches: 13. Written as DNA, the CDR3 is TGCAGTGCCATTCCGGGAGGCTCGGAGGCCCAGTACTTC. Translated, it gives CSAIPGGSEAQYF.

This clonotype was seen only a few times. V is TRBV5-1 and J is TRBJ1-1, with D possibly being TRBD1 (5 bases). The CDR3 contains 15 residues. V was cut by 5 bases and J by 0 bases, with 14 bases left in between. In germline, CDR1 is SGHRS, CDR2 YFSETQ. CDR3 DNA sequence: TGCGCCAGCAGTGGGACCTATTTGATGAACACTGAAGCTTTCTTT. Its translation is CASSGTYLMNTEAFF.

This chain joins TRBV12-3 or TRBV12-4 and TRBJ1-3; 8 bases agree with TRBD1. The J segment lost 0 bases and the V segment lost 8 bases, leaving 15 bases of the junction unmatched. The CDR3 runs to 18 residues. CDR3 protein: CASQFRGPDIRSGNTIYF. For the CDR3, the DNA is TGTGCCAGCCAGTTCAGGGGGCCAGACATTCGCTCTGGAAACACCATATATTTT.

This chain connects TRBV20-1 to TRBJ2-3; D gene ambiguous. Per germline, CDR1 DFQATT and CDR2 SNEGSKA (reference sequence). V was shortened by 4 bases and J by 4 bases, with 9 bases between the two germline ends. This CDR3 region has 12 residues. Here the CDR3 DNA reads TGCAGTGCTACCGACGGTGCAGATACGCAGTATTTT. Translated: CSATDGADTQYF.

This clonotype was seen only a few times. The CDR3 here is CASSLDRGPTNYGYTF. In DNA form, the CDR3 reads TGCGCCAGCAGCTTGGACAGGGGGCCCACTAACTATGGCTACACCTTC. V usage is TRBV5-1 and J usage is TRBJ1-2, with 9 bases fitting TRBD1. The CDR3 length is 16 residues. With 0 bases clipped from V and 0 bases from J, the junction kept 3 bases outside the gene matches. Germline V gene sequence: CDR1 SGHRS, CDR2 YFSETQ.

This clonotype has more than one count but fewer than ten. The chain joins TRBV24-1 to TRBJ2-5; 8 nucleotides agree with TRBD2. Germline CDR1 KGHDR, CDR2 SFDVKD. V lost 5 bases and J lost 6; bases outside the gene matches: 4. The CDR3 consists of 13 residues. The CDR3 coding sequence is TGTGCCACCAGTGCGGGAGGGCTAAAGACCCAGTACTTC. This translates into CATSAGGLKTQYF.

This clonotype was seen a handful of times. The J gene is TRBJ1-6, the V gene TRBV6-1; 8 bases agree with TRBD1. CDR3 length: 14 residues. V lost 4 bases to trimming and J lost 7 bases; unmatched junction nucleotides: 3. Germline V lookup: CDR1 MNHNS, CDR2 SASEGT. The CDR3 DNA sequence: TGTGCCAGCAGTGGGCAGGGGGCGAATTCACCCCTCCACTTT. This translates into CASSGQGANSPLHF.

The rearrangement uses TRBV5-1 and TRBJ2-1; a possible D gene is TRBD2 (5 bases). CDR1 and CDR2 (germline): SGHRS, YFSETQ. This CDR3 region has 14 residues. V lost 5 bases, J lost 8 bases, and 17 bases lay in between. CDR3 sequence: CASSSATGRDEQFF. The CDR3 DNA sequence: TGCGCCAGCAGTTCCGCGACCGGGCGGGATGAGCAGTTCTTC.

Note on this clonotype: Being one base from a much bigger clone, this may be a read error. The rearrangement joins TRBV29-1 to TRBJ2-5; TRBD2 aligns across 11 bases. The J call may be in error: the DNA end matches TRBJ2-7 better. The CDR3 loop spans 14 amino acids. Germline V lookup: CDR1 SQVTM, CDR2 ANQGSEA. CDR3 sequence reads: CGVVTSGSPHEQYF. The CDR3 DNA is TGCGGCGTTGTAACTAGCGGGAGTCCCCACGAGCAGTACTTC.

The chain employs TRBV7-3 and TRBJ2-3, with 11 nucleotides matching TRBD2. Germline CDR1 SGHTA, CDR2 FQGTGA. The V gene end was trimmed by 5 bases and the J gene end by 6 bases; junction bases not matched to a gene: 10. CDR3 length: 16 amino acids. The CDR3 reads CASSATLAGEWDTQYF. The DNA of the CDR3 is TGTGCCAGCAGCGCTACACTAGCGGGAGAATGGGATACGCAGTATTTT.

The chain employs TRBV5-1 and TRBJ1-5; a weak D match, TRBD1 (5 bases). The length of the CDR3 is 13 residues. V was trimmed by 3 bases and J by 8 bases, leaving 12 bases between them. Germline V lookup: CDR1 SGHRS, CDR2 YFSETQ. The CDR3 region is CASSSTGTEPQHF. DNA of the CDR3: TGCGCCAGCAGCTCCACCGGGACCGAGCCCCAGCATTTT.

This clonotype was picked up a small number of times. The chain joins TRBV12-3 or TRBV12-4 to TRBJ2-7; 7 bases are a match to TRBD1. The CDR3 covers 14 residues. V trimming: 6 bases; J trimming: 3 bases; junction bases outside the gene matches: 8. In nucleotides, the CDR3 is TGTGCCAGCAGGAAGACAGGGAAAGTCTACGAGCAGTACTTC. Residues: CASRKTGKVYEQYF.

This clonotype was observed at least ten times. The chain links TRBV13 to TRBJ2-7; TRBD1 matches 9 bases. Germline CDR1 reads PRHDT; CDR2 reads FYEKMQ (reference sequence). The V segment lost 4 bases and the J segment 0 bases; nucleotides outside the gene matches: 7. The length of the CDR3 is 16 residues. The CDR3 here is CASSSLGQGISYEQYF. CDR3 coding DNA: TGTGCCAGCAGCTCCCTGGGACAGGGAATCTCCTACGAGCAGTACTTC. The variable domain in full, completed from reference TRBV13 and TRBJ2-7, reads AAGVIQSPRHLIKEKRETATLKCYPIPRHDTVYWYQQGPGQDPQFLISFYEKMQSDKGSIPDRFSAQQFSDYHSELNMSSLELGDSALYFCASSSLGQGISYEQYFGPGTRLTVT.

The V gene is TRBV2, the J gene TRBJ2-5; D uncertain. Germline CDR1 SNHLY, CDR2 FYNNEI. The CDR3 spans 13 residues. V was clipped by 7 bases and J by 1 base, with 10 bases between them. The CDR3 loop is CASTDWFQETQYF. For the CDR3, the DNA is TGTGCCAGCACTGACTGGTTCCAAGAGACCCAGTACTTC.

A few counts support this clonotype. The chain employs TRBV4-1 and TRBJ2-1, with D possibly TRBD2 on 6 matching bases. Germline CDR1 is MGHRA and CDR2 is YSYEKL. Trimming stripped 1 base from V and 8 bases from J, with 15 bases between. This CDR3 is 15 amino acids long. In DNA form, the CDR3 reads TGCGCCAGCAGCCAAGGACCGGGGAGGCGCGATGAGCAGTTCTTC. It encodes CASSQGPGRRDEQFF.

V is TRBV6-5 and J is TRBJ2-3, with 9 bases that match TRBD2. The CDR3 consists of 15 residues. Germline CDR1 reads MNHEY; CDR2 reads SVGAGI. The junction had 5 bases not matched to a gene; V was cut back by 2 bases and J by 5 bases. The CDR3 sequence: CASSYEREARDTQYF. Here the CDR3 DNA reads TGTGCCAGCAGTTACGAGCGGGAGGCGAGAGATACGCAGTATTTT.

This clonotype has just a few counts. The rearrangement joins TRBV29-1 to TRBJ1-5; 7 bases are a match to TRBD1. CDR3 length: 16 residues. V shed 7 bases and J 7 bases; nucleotides not matched to a gene: 19. The germline CDR1 and CDR2 sequences are SQVTM and ANQGSEA. The DNA for the CDR3 is TGCAGCGCGATCCCCAGGGGGGGGAATTCAGTACAGCCCCAGCATTTT. This sequence encodes CSAIPRGGNSVQPQHF.

This clonotype has a handful of counts. The CDR3 sequence: CASSQAGTYNEQFF. CDR3 sequence (DNA): TGTGCCAGCAGCCAAGCGGGGACCTACAATGAGCAGTTCTTC. The chain recombines TRBV3-1 with TRBJ2-1; tentative D call: TRBD2 (5 bases). The length of the CDR3 is 14 residues. Germline V CDR1 and CDR2: LGHDT, YNNKEL (reference sequence). The germline V and J ends were trimmed by 1 base and 2 bases, with 6 bases remaining between them.

This clonotype was seen only a few times. The chain joins TRBV15 to TRBJ2-5, with 7 nucleotides matching TRBD1. The assigned J gene may be wrong: the sequence end matches TRBJ2-7 better. Germline V gene lookup returns CDR1 LNHNV and CDR2 YYDKDF (reference sequence). The CDR3 has 14 residues. The CDR3 nucleotides read TGTGCCACCAGCTCGGGACAGCTCACCTACGAGCAGTACTTC. The encoded protein is CATSSGQLTYEQYF.

This clonotype was seen more than once but under ten times. A much bigger clone sits one base away, suggesting this may be a read error. The rearrangement joins TRBV10-1 to TRBJ2-7; the D gene could be TRBD1 or TRBD2 (5 bases each). The CDR3 has 14 amino acids. Trimming left V 0 bases short and J 2 bases short, with 8 bases between. Per the germline V gene, CDR1 is WNHNN and CDR2 is SYGVQD (reference sequence). CDR3 sequence reads: CASSESGPAYEQYF. As DNA, the CDR3 is TGCGCCAGCAGTGAGTCGGGACCAGCCTACGAGCAGTACTTC.

This clonotype was detected only a few times. This chain connects TRBV27 to TRBJ1-2; TRBD1 matches at 10 bases. Germline V lookup: CDR1 MNHEY, CDR2 SMNVEV (reference sequence). The CDR3 is 15 amino acids. V shed 5 bases, J shed 8 bases, and the junction held 11 bases outside the gene matches. This CDR3 is CASSPTYDRGHGYTF. In nucleotides, the CDR3 is TGTGCCAGCAGTCCCACGTACGACAGGGGGCACGGCTACACCTTC.

This clonotype was seen only a few times. This sequence joins TRBV20-1 and TRBJ2-7; 9 nucleotides match TRBD1. V lost 8 bases and J lost 5; bases outside the gene matches: 10. The CDR3 loop spans 13 amino acids. Looked up from germline, CDR1 is DFQATT and CDR2 is SNEGSKA (reference sequence). CDR3 in amino acids: CSPPGQGIDEQYF. CDR3 in DNA: TGCAGTCCACCGGGACAGGGTATAGACGAGCAGTACTTC.

Comment on this clonotype: A read error may account for a junction end that differs from germline. The chain employs TRBV12-3 or TRBV12-4 and TRBJ2-3, with TRBD2 matching 9 bases. This CDR3 region has 15 residues. The CDR3 DNA sequence: TGTGCCAGCACACAGCGGGAGGTGCTATCAGATGCGCAGTATTTT. This translates into CASTQREVLSDAQYF.

The chain links TRBV9 to TRBJ2-1; 8 bases are a match to TRBD2. CDR3 length equals 15 residues. The V segment lost 0 bases and the J segment 7 bases; nucleotides outside the gene matches: 6. CDR1 is SGDLS, CDR2 YYNGEE, per germline. CDR3 in DNA: TGTGCCAGCAGCGTAGAAGCGGGAGTTCTTAATGAGCAGTTCTTC. Its translation: CASSVEAGVLNEQFF.

This clonotype appeared a few times. V and J are TRBV28 and TRBJ1-4; TRBD1 agrees at 7 bases. The J segment lost 4 bases and the V segment lost 6 bases, leaving 11 bases of the junction unmatched. This CDR3 comprises 16 residues. Per the germline V gene, CDR1 is MDHEN and CDR2 is SYDVKM. CDR3 bases: TGTGCCAGCAGCCCGTCCGGGAGGGGGCGTAATGAAAAACTGTTTTTT. This codes for CASSPSGRGRNEKLFF.

The chain is built from TRBV19 and TRBJ2-4; D gene ambiguous. V was cut by 5 bases and J by 5 bases, with 10 bases left in between. CDR1 and CDR2 (germline): LNHDA, SQIVND (reference sequence). This CDR3 has 13 amino acids. This CDR3 is CASSERDENIQYF. Written as DNA, the CDR3 is TGTGCCAGTAGTGAGCGAGACGAAAACATTCAGTACTTC.

This clonotype has just a few counts. This chain connects TRBV5-1 to TRBJ2-1, with a weak D call TRBD1 (6 bases). V lost 3 bases and J lost 7, with 11 bases in between. The CDR3 is made up of 13 amino acids. Germline assignment: CDR1 SGHRS and CDR2 YFSETQ. The CDR3 bases are TGCGCCAGCAGCTCGGGACAACAGAATGAGCAGTTCTTC. Protein product: CASSSGQQNEQFF.

The DNA of the CDR3 is TGTGCCAGCAGTTTAACAGGGATGGGCAATCAGCCCCAGCATTTT. Translating it yields CASSLTGMGNQPQHF. This chain joins TRBV27 and TRBJ1-5, with TRBD1 as a possible D gene (6 bases). V lost 2 bases and J lost 2, with 10 bases in between. The CDR3 contains 15 residues. The germline V gene has CDR1 MNHEY and CDR2 SMNVEV (reference sequence).